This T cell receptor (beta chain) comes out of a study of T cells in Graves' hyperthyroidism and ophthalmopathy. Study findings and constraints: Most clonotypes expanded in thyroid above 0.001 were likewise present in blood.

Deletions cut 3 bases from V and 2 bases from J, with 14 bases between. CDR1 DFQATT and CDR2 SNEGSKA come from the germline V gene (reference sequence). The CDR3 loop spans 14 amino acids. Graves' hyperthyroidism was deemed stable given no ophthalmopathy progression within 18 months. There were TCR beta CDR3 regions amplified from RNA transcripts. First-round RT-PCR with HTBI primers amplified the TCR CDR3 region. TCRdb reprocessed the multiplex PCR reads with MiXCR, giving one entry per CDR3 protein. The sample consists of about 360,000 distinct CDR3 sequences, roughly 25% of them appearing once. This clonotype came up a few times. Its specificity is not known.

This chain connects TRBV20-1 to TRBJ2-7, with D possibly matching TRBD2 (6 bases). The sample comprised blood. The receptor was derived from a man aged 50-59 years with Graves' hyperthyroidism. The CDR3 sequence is CSARDSGPPYEQYF. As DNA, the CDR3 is TGCAGTGCTAGGGATAGCGGACCCCCCTACGAGCAGTACTTC.